This T cell receptor (beta chain) originates from a study of shared clonotypes between healthy human individuals. Study at large: The study drew on a couple of women and a few men aged 18 to 49 as donors. Donors had three CD4 naive, three CD4 memory, two CD8 naive and one CD8 memory plate apiece.

Each sorted subset replicate got 200 ng genomic DNA, 25,000 to 35,000 genomes. The method was immunoSEQ multiplex PCR; TCRdb's version includes in-frame clones alone and lacks a portion of them. The data contain millions of clones, about 95% of them singletons. Remarks on this clone: The same CDR3 arises from other DNA sequences in this sample as well.

Terminally differentiated effector memory CD45RA+ cells were left out of the naive CD8 fraction, which was CD45RO-negative and positively selected for CCR7. Recent acute infections and vaccinations were absent in the healthy HIV-negative adult donors. CDR1 MNHEY and CDR2 SMNVEV come from the germline V gene (reference sequence). V dropped 6 bases and J dropped 2 bases, with 11 bases sitting between them. The length of the CDR3 is 13 residues. The sequence came from a man aged 18 to 29 in good health. The chain recombines TRBV27 with TRBJ2-7; D unclear. Sequencing was performed on naive CD8+ T cells sorted from blood. CDR3 residues: CASSPGPAYEQYF. In nucleotides, the CDR3 is TGTGCCAGCAGCCCCGGGCCAGCCTACGAGCAGTACTTC.